This T cell receptor (beta chain) was captured in a study of shared clonotypes between healthy human individuals (dated by TCRdb to about 2020). At the level of the whole study: Three men and two women, aged 18 to 49 years, made up the cohort. To estimate repertoire size and how much clonotype sharing occurs between individuals, the study deeply sequenced the blood TCR repertoires of roughly 5 healthy adults. Each donor's leukapheresis produced roughly between about 0.9 and 9.5 billion PBMCs. Per donor, three plates each were used for CD4 naive and CD4 memory, two for CD8 naive, and one for CD8 memory. Libraries were prepared and TCR repertoires were sequenced by different laboratories using diverse techniques, in order to increase sequencing depth and limit assay-specific biases. On the study overall, not on this receptor specifically: Rarefaction of sorted-subset datasets indicated incomplete sequencing despite the large sequencing depth. Naive subsets generally had larger estimated clonotype richness than memory subsets did. When a handful of donors were compared, the shared fraction of clonotypes was about 5.2% for naive CD4, around 3.6% for naive CD8, roughly 2.5% for memory CD4, and around 0.37% for memory CD8. Only blood was sampled, and tissue TCR repertoires likely differ from those in blood. Compared with non-shared clonotypes, the clonotypes found in all four sorted-subset donors had higher generation probabilities. The genetic and exposure-history diversity represented was limited by the small number of donors. Pairwise subsampling led to the expectation that sequencing depth would affect the degree of clonotype sharing among donors.

TCR CDR3 regions were amplified from genomic DNA by multiplex PCR using the deep immunoSEQ assay. Extracted genomic DNA from each cell subset was distributed evenly across all wells of several immunoSEQ 96-well plates, and each plate was treated as a replicate. For sorted subsets, 150 to 250 ng genomic DNA, equal to 30,000 or so T cell genomes, was loaded into each replicate PCR. Purified libraries were quantified with a Qubit 3.0 fluorometer, sized on a Bioanalyzer 2100, and re-quantified with the KAPA Library Quantification kit. Each immunoSEQ 96-well plate was sequenced on its own single-read 150-cycle Illumina NextSeq 550 flow cell. The authors' analysis ran thus. Because only junctional sequences without quality scores were contained in the immunoSEQ output, filtering matching that applied to full-length reads could not be performed. Sequences were annotated with PyIR, a Python wrapper for IgBLAST v1.9, and V/J genes and CDR3 were assigned using IMGT germline references. Any read was removed if the V/J assignment was weak (E-value above 1e-6), the CDR3 was missing, or the read contained stop codons, out-of-frame junctions, or ambiguous translated residues. V3J clonotypes were defined as sequences sharing the same inferred V gene, J gene, and CDR3 amino acid sequence. To compute the percentage overlap between repertoires, the number of shared unique clonotypes was divided by the size of the smaller repertoire. Richness of each repertoire was evaluated using RTK rarefaction, the Chao1 estimator, and Recon v2.1 estimates of unobserved clonotypes. Generation probabilities were computed with OLGA for all TCRbeta clonotypes obtained by the gDNA method from a handful of donors. The clones in this table, taken by TCRdb from immuneACCESS, are in-frame only. Not every clone is retained; where verified, under half of the shortfall comes from an unresolved V gene, and the cause of the rest is unknown. D and trimming come from the DNA, and the V and J calls and clone size come from that table. This sample comprises about 1.1 million clones, around 78% of them detected only once. Clones ranked in the top ten supply 0.4% to 0.55% of the sample.

Per the germline V gene (reference sequence), SEHNR is the CDR1 and FQNEAQ is the CDR2. From its cysteine to its phenylalanine, the CDR3 spans 15 amino acids. The kept DNA is CDR3 alone, 45 bases in frame from the first base. After removal of 3 bases from V and 5 bases from J, the junction retains 7 bases not matched to a gene. The donors were healthy, HIV-negative adults with no recently reported acute infections or vaccinations. Every donor was a Caucasian adult residing in Nashville, Tennessee, USA. CD4+ T cells were enriched through magnetic negative selection, after which naive cells were positively selected on CD45RA and the remaining negative fraction served as the memory subset. Blood was collected by leukapheresis, and PBMCs were isolated by Ficoll-Histopaque density gradient centrifugation and then cryopreserved in liquid nitrogen vapor phase. Analytical flow cytometry was used to check the purity and quantity of every magnetically sorted T cell population. Genomic DNA was isolated from each sorted fraction and quantified by UV absorbance on a Nanodrop 2000c.

This clone was seen ten or more times. Its cognate antigen has yet to be identified. No base quality values were provided; no much bigger clone lies one nucleotide off. This TCR was sampled from a man aged 18 to 29 in good health. Some clones in this sample may be carry-over from other donors' samples. The sequenced material came from memory CD4+ T cells from PBMCs. The cell subset or site label for this specimen denotes: CD45RA-negative fraction. The chain is made from TRBV7-9 and TRBJ2-1; a stretch of 7 junction bases matches TRBD2. The CDR3 loop reads CASSFWTSLNNEQFF. The DNA reads TGTGCCAGCAGCTTTTGGACTAGTTTGAACAATGAGCAGTTCTTC.